The next 2 T cell receptor beta chains were all read from a single sample in a study of T cell clonotyping in hematopoietic cell transplantation. Measured with immunoSEQ multiplex PCR; TCRdb has only the in-frame clones, and not every one. This sample carries about 6,300 clones, 78% of them seen once, and the ten largest clones take over 30%. This material consisted of peripheral blood mononuclear cells, taken 180 days after allogeneic stem cell transplant. Receptors were obtained from a male patient aged 70-79 years who had an allogeneic stem cell transplant from an unrelated donor, so T cells may come from the graft donor. Some clones in this sample may be carry-over from other donors' samples.

This chain links TRBV27 with TRBJ2-2, with D possibly TRBD1 on 6 matching bases. V shed 7 bases and J shed 5 bases, with 41 bases lying between them. The length of the CDR3 is 23 residues. Germline CDR1 is MNHEY and CDR2 is SMNVEV (reference sequence). In DNA, the CDR3 is TGTGCCAGCACCCTTAGACCGATTACCCAGGGGCGTTTAGAAATTGGGGAGACCGGGGAGCTGTTTTTT. Its translation is CASTLRPITQGRLEIGETGELFF.

The gene calls are TRBV29-1 and TRBJ2-1, with 10 bases lining up with TRBD2. The J segment lost 6 bases and the V segment lost 7 bases, leaving 9 bases of the junction unmatched. Germline V gene lookup returns CDR1 SQVTM and CDR2 ANQGSEA. The CDR3 is 14 amino acids. The CDR3 here is CSAGHSGRSNEQFF. The CDR3 DNA follows: TGCAGCGCGGGACATAGCGGGAGGTCCAATGAGCAGTTCTTC.